One sample yielded the 16 T cell receptor beta chains listed below, sequenced in a study of cytomegalovirus exposure and HLA in healthy donors. The PCR used 60 Vbeta and 13 Jbeta primers. Generated by immunoSEQ multiplex PCR, the TCRdb table keeps only in-frame clones and is missing some. The listing records 150,000 to 200,000 clones. The sequenced sample consisted of PBMCs. The receptors here all came from a man aged 25-45 years in good health and CMV-seronegative.

The chain joins TRBV7-8 to TRBJ2-7, with TRBD1 identical over 9 bases. The germline V gene has CDR1 SGHVS and CDR2 FQNEAQ. The junction had 7 bases not matched to a gene; V was cut back by 4 bases and J by 6 bases. The CDR3 is 14 residues long. DNA for the CDR3: TGTGCCAGCAGCTACCCGGGACAGGGAGGCGAGCAGTACTTC. It codes for CASSYPGQGGEQYF.

The chain employs TRBV7-9 and TRBJ1-2; TRBD1 matches at 9 bases. Germline V gives CDR1 SEHNR, CDR2 FQNEAQ (reference sequence). V shed 6 bases, J shed 3 bases, and the junction held 8 bases outside the gene matches. The CDR3 has 15 amino acids. CDR3 sequence reads: CASSLTGGNYYGYTF. As DNA, the CDR3 is TGTGCCAGCAGTCTGACAGGGGGTAATTACTATGGCTACACCTTC.

The CDR3 here is CAWMANPPEAFF. Written as DNA, the CDR3 is TGTGCCTGGATGGCAAACCCTCCGGAAGCTTTCTTT. The chain uses TRBV30 and TRBJ1-1; D uncertain. Trimming took off 4 bases at V and 8 bases at J, with 14 bases between the two ends. The CDR3 is 12 residues long. Germline V gene sequence: CDR1 GTSNPN, CDR2 SVGIG (reference sequence).

The genes are TRBV7-9 and TRBJ1-1, with TRBD1 identical over 7 bases. The trim removed 5 bases at V and 6 bases at J, leaving 6 bases unmatched. The CDR3 loop spans 13 amino acids. Germline V gene lookup returns CDR1 SEHNR and CDR2 FQNEAQ (reference sequence). CDR3 nucleotide sequence: TGTGCCAGCAGCCCCCCGGACAGGCCTGAAGCTTTCTTT. This translates into CASSPPDRPEAFF.

For the CDR3, the DNA is TGTGCCAGCAGCTTAGTTGGCAGCGGAGGTGGCAATGAGAATTCACCCCTCCACTTT. Translating it yields CASSLVGSGGGNENSPLHF. The chain employs TRBV7-9 and TRBJ1-6; D ambiguous. The CDR3 is 19 residues long. The V end was cut by 1 base, the J end by 7 bases, with 23 bases between. Germline CDR1 and CDR2: SEHNR and FQNEAQ (reference sequence).

V gene TRBV5-1 combines with J gene TRBJ2-7, with TRBD2 matching 10 bases. The CDR3 covers 15 residues. The junction had 5 bases not matched to a gene; V was cut back by 1 base and J by 4 bases. The germline V gene has CDR1 SGHRS and CDR2 YFSETQ. The CDR3 spells CASSLSTSGSYEQYF. In DNA form, the CDR3 reads TGCGCCAGCAGCTTGTCGACTAGCGGGTCTTACGAGCAGTACTTC. The variable domain in full, completed from reference TRBV5-1 and TRBJ2-7, reads KAGVTQTPRYLIKTRGQQVTLSCSPISGHRSVSWYQQTPGQGLQFLFEYFSETQRNKGNFPGRFSGRQFSNSRSEMNVSTLELGDSALYLCASSLSTSGSYEQYFGPGTRLTVT.

This sequence joins TRBV7-2 and TRBJ2-5; 8 nucleotides line up with TRBD1. Germline V gene data show CDR1 as SGHTA and CDR2 as FQGNSA. The V gene end was trimmed by 0 bases and the J gene end by 4 bases; junction bases not matched to a gene: 10. The CDR3 covers 17 residues. CDR3 in amino acids: CASSLASSQGAGETQYF. The DNA of the CDR3 is TGTGCCAGCAGCTTAGCGTCAAGTCAGGGGGCGGGAGAGACCCAGTACTTC.

The gene calls are TRBV5-1 and TRBJ2-5; D is possibly TRBD1 (6 bases). Trimming took 3 bases from V and 2 from J, leaving 11 bases between them. This CDR3 has 14 amino acids. Germline assignment: CDR1 SGHRS and CDR2 YFSETQ. For the CDR3, the DNA is TGCGCCAGCAGCTGGGGGCAGGGGCAAGAGACCCAGTACTTC. This sequence encodes CASSWGQGQETQYF.

The gene calls are TRBV27 and TRBJ2-1; TRBD1 matches 10 bases. CDR1 is MNHEY, CDR2 SMNVEV, per germline (reference sequence). The CDR3 sequence is 16 residues long. After removal of 5 bases from V and 2 bases from J, the junction contained 6 bases not matched to a gene. DNA of the CDR3: TGTGCCAGCAGTCCTCGAGGACAGGGGGCCTACAATGAGCAGTTCTTC. This sequence encodes CASSPRGQGAYNEQFF.

The V and J genes are TRBV5-1 and TRBJ1-6; D perhaps matches TRBD1 (5 bases). There are 15 residues in the CDR3. Germline V gene data show CDR1 as SGHRS and CDR2 as YFSETQ. V lost 2 bases, J lost 7 bases, and 13 bases lay in between. The CDR3 here is CASSLGQGRNSPLHF. The CDR3 DNA is TGCGCCAGCAGCTTAGGCCAGGGTCGGAATTCACCCCTCCACTTT.

The gene calls are TRBV28 and TRBJ2-5; 8 bases are shared with TRBD2. The J call may be incorrect, as the DNA end agrees better with TRBJ2-7. Germline assignment: CDR1 MDHEN and CDR2 SYDVKM. CDR3 length: 16 amino acids. The CDR3 is CASSSTPGGSPYEQYF. For the CDR3, the DNA is TGTGCCAGCAGTTCAACCCCGGGAGGGAGCCCTTACGAGCAGTACTTC.

The chain has TRBV18 and TRBJ2-3; D remains unclear. V lost 2 bases and J 6 bases, leaving 12 bases between the germline ends. The CDR3 has 14 residues. CDR1 is KGHSH, CDR2 LQKENI, per germline. This chain's CDR3 is CASSPGTRYDTQYF. CDR3 bases: TGTGCCAGCTCACCAGGTACACGATACGATACGCAGTATTTT.

The V gene is TRBV6-1, the J gene TRBJ2-1; 7 positions match TRBD1. Trimming removed 7 bases from V and 6 bases from J; junction bases left unmatched: 9. The CDR3 runs to 14 residues. Germline V lookup: CDR1 MNHNS, CDR2 SASEGT. The CDR3 here is CASTLLSGGNEQFF. CDR3 nucleotide sequence: TGTGCCAGCACCCTCCTATCAGGGGGCAATGAGCAGTTCTTC.

V is TRBV5-4 and J is TRBJ2-3; 9 bases fit TRBD1. Looked up from germline, CDR1 is SGHNT and CDR2 is YYREEE (reference sequence). This CDR3 spans 15 amino acids. V gave up 1 base and J gave up 3 bases; unmatched junction bases: 3. The CDR3 DNA reads as TGTGCCAGCAGCTTGAGGACAGGGGAGACAGATACGCAGTATTTT. It specifies CASSLRTGETDTQYF.

CDR3: CASSVASAGNTEAFF. In DNA form, the CDR3 reads TGTGCCAGCAGCGTAGCTTCGGCAGGGAACACTGAAGCTTTCTTT. V usage is TRBV9 and J usage is TRBJ1-1; D is ambiguous. The V gene lost 0 bases and the J gene lost 1 base, with 10 bases spanning the gap. In germline, CDR1 is SGDLS, CDR2 YYNGEE. This CDR3 region has 15 residues. Full variable domain (missing parts from reference TRBV9 and TRBJ1-1): DSGVTQTPKHLITATGQRVTLRCSPRSGDLSVYWYQQSLDQGLQFLIQYYNGEERAKGNILERFSAQQFPDLHSELNLSSLELGDSALYFCASSVASAGNTEAFFGQGTRLTVV.

V usage is TRBV9 and J usage is TRBJ2-3; the match to TRBD1 covers 8 bases. This CDR3 is 16 amino acids long. V was pared by 4 bases and J by 3 bases, with 10 bases of the junction left unmatched. CDR1 SGDLS and CDR2 YYNGEE come from the germline V gene. The chain's CDR3 is CASSSGGRRRTDTQYF. For the CDR3, the DNA is TGTGCCAGCAGCTCAGGGGGCAGGAGGAGGACAGATACGCAGTATTTT.